These 13 T cell receptor beta chains came from one sample sequenced in a study of monozygotic twins with inflammatory bowel disease. TCRdb derives one entry per CDR3 protein from the 5' RACE reads, leaving out DNA. This sample's table reports about 380,000 distinct CDR3 sequences. The sequencing input was blood. Receptors were obtained from a human donor with ulcerative colitis or Crohn's disease, or a healthy co-twin of an affected twin (not recorded which).

V usage is TRBV28 and J usage is TRBJ1-5; the TRBD1 assignment by TCRdb is unverifiable without DNA. The CDR3 is 16 amino acids. CDR1 is MDHEN and CDR2 is SYDVKM in the germline V gene. This CDR3 reads CASTPGAGGINQPQHF. The full variable domain, with the rest looked up from reference TRBV28 and TRBJ1-5, is DVKVTQSSRYLVKRTGEKVFLECVQDMDHENMFWYRQDPGLGLRLIYFSYDVKMKEKGDIPEGYSVSREKKERFSLILESASTNQTSMYLCASTPGAGGINQPQHFGDGTRLSIL.

The V gene is TRBV7-9, the J gene TRBJ1-6. The CDR3 is made up of 16 amino acids. Germline V gives CDR1 SEHNR, CDR2 FQNEAQ (reference sequence). CDR3 in amino acids: CASSPNIGISSSPLHF.

The CDR3 sequence is CASSQDPGEGMSETQYF. The rearrangement links TRBV3-1 to TRBJ2-5; the TRBD1 assignment by TCRdb is unverifiable without DNA. Germline CDR1 reads LGHDT; CDR2 reads YNNKEL (reference sequence). The length of the CDR3 is 17 residues.

The chain carries TRBV5-1 and TRBJ1-6; TCRdb lists TRBD1, though no DNA is available to test this call. This CDR3 region has 13 residues. Germline assignment: CDR1 SGHRS and CDR2 YFSETQ. Here the CDR3 reads CASREPGGAPLHF. Together with reference TRBV5-1 and TRBJ1-6, the CDR3 gives the full variable domain: KAGVTQTPRYLIKTRGQQVTLSCSPISGHRSVSWYQQTPGQGLQFLFEYFSETQRNKGNFPGRFSGRQFSNSRSEMNVSTLELGDSALYLCASREPGGAPLHFGNGTRLTVT.

J is TRBJ2-1 and V is TRBV7-9; the TCRdb call, TRBD1, lacks DNA for checking. The CDR3 has 13 residues. Germline V gives CDR1 SEHNR, CDR2 FQNEAQ (reference sequence). CDR3 in amino acids: CASIPQPGEEQFF.

This chain links TRBV10-3 with TRBJ1-2. The CDR3 is 12 residues long. Germline V gene lookup returns CDR1 ENHRY and CDR2 SYGVKD. CDR3 sequence: CAITDGIAGYTF.

The V gene is TRBV5-1, the J gene TRBJ2-3; TCRdb designates TRBD1, a call that cannot be tested without DNA. CDR3 length: 14 residues. Germline V gene sequence: CDR1 SGHRS, CDR2 YFSETQ. Here the CDR3 reads CASSSPDSTDTQYF.

The V and J genes are TRBV7-9 and TRBJ2-7; the TRBD1 assignment by TCRdb is unverifiable without DNA. Germline V lookup: CDR1 SEHNR, CDR2 FQNEAQ (reference sequence). The CDR3 covers 14 residues. CDR3 sequence: CASSSGTGENEQYF. The full variable domain, in which reference TRBV7-9 and TRBJ2-7 provide the parts outside the CDR3, is DTGVSQNPRHKITKRGQNVTFRCDPISEHNRLYWYRQTLGQGPEFLTYFQNEAQLEKSRLLSDRFSAERPKGSFSTLEIQRTEQGDSAMYLCASSSGTGENEQYFGPGTRLTVT.

The V and J genes are TRBV5-1 and TRBJ1-2; the TCRdb call, TRBD1, lacks DNA for checking. The CDR3 has 14 residues. The germline CDR1 and CDR2 sequences are SGHRS and YFSETQ. Here the CDR3 reads CASGRTDPNYGYTF.

This rearrangement joins TRBV29-1 to TRBJ2-2. The CDR3 sequence is 13 residues long. Germline values: CDR1 SQVTM, CDR2 ANQGSEA. CDR3 protein: CSVEGGNLGELFF.

The chain recombines TRBV27 with TRBJ1-5; TCRdb calls TRBD1, which cannot be checked without DNA. Germline CDR1 MNHEY, CDR2 SMNVEV (reference sequence). This CDR3 is built from 15 residues. The CDR3 reads CASRDGQVSNQPQHF.

The chain has TRBV5-1 and TRBJ1-2; the TRBD1 assignment by TCRdb is unverifiable without DNA. Germline values: CDR1 SGHRS, CDR2 YFSETQ. This CDR3 is built from 13 residues. CDR3 residues: CASSSTGDYGYTF.

The V gene is TRBV29-1, the J gene TRBJ2-7; TCRdb gives TRBD1 as the D gene, but with no DNA this cannot be confirmed. Germline CDR1 reads SQVTM; CDR2 reads ANQGSEA. There are 13 residues in the CDR3. This CDR3 is CSVDSRGNYEQYF.